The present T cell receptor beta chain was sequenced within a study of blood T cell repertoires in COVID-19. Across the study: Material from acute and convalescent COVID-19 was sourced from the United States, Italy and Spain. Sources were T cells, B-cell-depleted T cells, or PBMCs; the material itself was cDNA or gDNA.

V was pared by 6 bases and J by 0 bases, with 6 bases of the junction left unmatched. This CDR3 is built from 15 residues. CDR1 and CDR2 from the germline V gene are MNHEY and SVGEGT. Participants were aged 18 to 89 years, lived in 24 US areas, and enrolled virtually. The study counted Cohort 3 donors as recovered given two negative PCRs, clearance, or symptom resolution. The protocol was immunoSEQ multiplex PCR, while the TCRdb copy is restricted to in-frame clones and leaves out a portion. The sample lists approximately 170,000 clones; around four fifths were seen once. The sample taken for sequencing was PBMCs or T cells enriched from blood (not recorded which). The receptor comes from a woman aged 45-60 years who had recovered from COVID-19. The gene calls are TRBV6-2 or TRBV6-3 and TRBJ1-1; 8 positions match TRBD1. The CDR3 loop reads CASSIQGGLNTEAFF. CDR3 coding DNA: TGTGCCAGCAGCATACAGGGGGGCCTGAACACTGAAGCTTTCTTT.